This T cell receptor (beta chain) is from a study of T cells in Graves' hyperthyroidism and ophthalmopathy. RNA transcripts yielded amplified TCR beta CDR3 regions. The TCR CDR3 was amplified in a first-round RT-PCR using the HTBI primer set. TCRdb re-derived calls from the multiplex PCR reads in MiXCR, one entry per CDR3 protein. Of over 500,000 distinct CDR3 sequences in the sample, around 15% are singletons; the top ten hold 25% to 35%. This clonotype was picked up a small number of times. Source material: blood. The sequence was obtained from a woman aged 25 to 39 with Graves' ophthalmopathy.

CDR3 nucleotides: TGCGCCAGCAGCCAAGGGCTAGCGGGAGCCAGGGGCAAGACCCAGTACTTC. Protein sequence: CASSQGLAGARGKTQYF. V and J are TRBV4-3 and TRBJ2-5; TRBD2 matches 10 bases. Germline assignment: CDR1 LGHNA and CDR2 YSLEER. This CDR3 has 17 amino acids. V dropped 1 base and J dropped 6; count of bases not matched to a gene: 11.